This T cell receptor (beta chain) was documented in a study of shared clonotypes between healthy human individuals (dated by TCRdb to about 2020). Broadly, across the study: A couple of women and a few men aged 18 to 49 years were included in the cohort. For each donor, CD4 naive and CD4 memory were each given three plates, CD8 naive was given two plates, and CD8 memory was given one plate. The study deeply sequenced blood TCR repertoires of five healthy adults to estimate repertoire size and the extent of clonotype sharing between individuals. To increase sequencing depth and limit assay-specific biases, TCR repertoire library preparation and sequencing were carried out by different laboratories using diverse techniques. Per donor, leukapheresis produced somewhere between about 0.85 and 10 billion PBMCs.

Notes on this clone: This clone's antigen is unknown. No base quality information exists; no much larger clone differs at one position. Other DNA sequences in this specimen translate into the identical CDR3.

Results and caveats for the whole study, not just this receptor: The small number of donors limited the genetic and exposure-history diversity represented. Sampling was restricted to blood, and TCR repertoires in tissue are likely to differ from TCR repertoires in blood. Larger estimated clonotype richness was generally found for naive subsets than for memory subsets. Even with the large sequencing depth, rarefaction of the sorted-subset datasets indicated that sequencing was incomplete. Pairwise subsampling led to the expectation that sequencing depth would affect the degree of clonotype sharing among donors. When several donors were compared, the shared fraction of clonotypes was 5% to 6.5% for naive CD4, over 3% for naive CD8, 2% to 2.5% for memory CD4, and 0.35% to 0.4% for memory CD8. Compared with non-shared clonotypes, clonotypes shared by all four sorted-subset donors had higher generation probabilities.

The donors were healthy, HIV-negative adults with no recently reported acute infections or vaccinations. Every donor was a Caucasian adult residing in Nashville, Tennessee, USA. CD4+ T cells were enriched by magnetic negative selection; naive cells were then positively selected on CD45RA, and the negative fraction formed the memory subset. Blood was obtained by leukapheresis, after which PBMCs were separated by Ficoll-Histopaque density gradient centrifugation and cryopreserved in liquid nitrogen vapor phase. Purity and quantity of every magnetically sorted T cell population were checked by analytical flow cytometry. Genomic DNA was isolated from each sorted fraction and quantified by UV absorbance on a Nanodrop 2000c. Here V drops 3 bases and J drops 8 bases, and the junction holds 3 bases not matched to any gene. From the cysteine up to the phenylalanine, the CDR3 has a length of 13 residues. Just the 39-base CDR3 DNA is kept, in frame starting at base 1. CDR1 and CDR2 were assigned from the germline V gene as KGHSH and LQKENI.

TCR CDR3 regions were amplified from genomic DNA by multiplex PCR using the deep immunoSEQ assay. Genomic DNA extracted from each cell subset was distributed evenly over all wells of several immunoSEQ 96-well plates, and each plate served as one replicate. Each replicate PCR for sorted subsets received about 220 ng genomic DNA, equal to tens of thousands of T cell genomes. Purified libraries were quantified with a Qubit 3.0 fluorometer, sized on a Bioanalyzer 2100, and re-quantified with the KAPA Library Quantification kit. Every immunoSEQ 96-well plate was sequenced on a dedicated single-read 150-cycle Illumina NextSeq 550 flow cell. As for how the authors treated the data: Because only junctional sequences without quality scores were contained in the immunoSEQ output, filtering matching that applied to full-length reads could not be performed. To assign V/J genes and CDR3, sequences were annotated using PyIR, a Python wrapper for IgBLAST v1.9, with IMGT germline references. Reads were removed for weak V/J assignments (E-value above 1e-6), missing CDR3, stop codons, out-of-frame junctions, or ambiguous translated residues. A V3J clonotype was defined by an identical inferred V gene, J gene, and CDR3 amino acid sequence. Percentage overlap between repertoires was computed as shared unique clonotypes divided by the size of the smaller repertoire. Three approaches were used to assess repertoire richness: RTK rarefaction, the Chao1 estimator, and Recon v2.1 estimates of unobserved clonotypes. Generation probabilities for all TCRbeta clonotypes obtained by the gDNA method from a handful of donors were computed using OLGA. TCRdb took this table from immuneACCESS and kept in-frame rearrangements with V and J called. Such tables lack part of the clones; where checked against another copy, unresolved V genes explain under half of the gap, and the rest is unexplained. V and J calls and clone size are given by that table; D and trimming were obtained from the DNA. The sample yields 2 million to 2.5 million clones; around 95% were counted once. Jointly, the top ten make up approximately 0.13% of the sample.

The sample consisted of naive CD4+ T cells sorted from blood. The cell subset or site tag for this specimen amounts to: CD45RA+ positively selected. The V and J segments used are TRBV18 and TRBJ2-1; 8 bases in the junction line up with TRBD1. The receptor's source is a man younger than 35 in good health. The bases read TGTGCCAGCTCACCGCAGGGGGCGCATGAGCAGTTCTTC. The resulting protein is CASSPQGAHEQFF.